The rows below give T cell receptor beta chains drawn from one sample of a study of blood T cell repertoires in COVID-19. Repertoires were generated with immunoSEQ multiplex PCR, while TCRdb's copy carries only in-frame clones and drops some. The sample contains about 160,000 clones, more than 65% of which appear only once. The sequencing sample was made of PBMCs or T cells enriched from blood (not recorded which). These receptors were collected from a woman in her 40s with acute COVID-19. The CDR3 runs from the conserved cysteine through the conserved F or W. D genes are given only for firm matches. Clone size is shown for a subset of rows, as once, few, many or a class of expanded clone.

V gene	clone size	D gene	J gene	CDR3 DNA	CDR3 protein
TRBV11-3	-	TRBD1	TRBJ2-1	TGTGCCAGCAGCCCGAATATCGGACAGGGGGCCTACAATGAGCAGTTCTTC	CASSPNIGQGAYNEQFF
TRBV19	once	TRBD1	TRBJ2-6	TGTGCCAGTAGGGACAGGTCTGGGGCCAACGTCCTGACTTTC	CASRDRSGANVLTF
TRBV30	few	-	TRBJ1-5	TGTGCCTGGAGTCGAGGAGATAGTCAGCCCCAGCATTTT	CAWSRGDSQPQHF
TRBV19	few	-	TRBJ1-5	TGTGCCAGTAATCTTAATAGCAATCAGCCCCAGCATTTT	CASNLNSNQPQHF
TRBV5-4	-	-	TRBJ2-1	TGTGCCAGCAGACTTTCGGCGGGGCAGCTCTACAATGAGCAGTTCTTC	CASRLSAGQLYNEQFF
TRBV3-1/TRBV3-2	-	-	TRBJ2-7	TGTGCCAGCAGCCAAGTAGGTGGGGACTTCGCCTACGAGCAGTACTTC	CASSQVGGDFAYEQYF
TRBV3-1/TRBV3-2	once	-	TRBJ1-2	TGTGCCAGCAGCCTAAGAGGACTCCCCGGCTACACCTTC	CASSLRGLPGYTF
TRBV14	-	TRBD2	TRBJ2-2	TGTGCCAGCAGCCAATGGACTAGCGGGAGAGGAAGCACCGGGGAGCTGTTTTTT	CASSQWTSGRGSTGELFF
TRBV6-5	-	-	TRBJ2-2	TGTGCCAGCAGTCGACAGGCTGCCACCGGGGAGCTGTTTTTT	CASSRQAATGELFF
TRBV29-1	-	TRBD1	TRBJ1-1	TGCAGCGTTTATGACAGGGCGAGGAACACTGAAGCTTTCTTT	CSVYDRARNTEAFF
TRBV7-9	-	-	TRBJ1-1	TGTGCCAGCAGCTTCAGCCGGGGAGGGTTCACTGAAGCTTTCTTT	CASSFSRGGFTEAFF
TRBV7-3	-	TRBD1	TRBJ1-2	TGTGCCAGCAGCCTGACAGGGATCGATGGCTACACCTTC	CASSLTGIDGYTF
TRBV6-5	-	TRBD1	TRBJ1-1	TGTGCCAGCAGCCTGGGACAGGGCAGGGAAGCTTTCTTT	CASSLGQGREAFF
TRBV7-9	many	TRBD1	TRBJ1-3	TGTGCCAGCAGTAAACAGGGGGCCTCTGGAAACACCATATATTTT	CASSKQGASGNTIYF
TRBV19	-	TRBD2	TRBJ2-1	TGTGCCACCGCCCCCGGGACTATTCGCCATGAGCAGTTCTTC	CATAPGTIRHEQFF
TRBV19	-	TRBD1	TRBJ1-4	TGTGCCAGTAGTACCTACATGACAGGGCAAGGGGAAAAACTGTTTTTT	CASSTYMTGQGEKLFF
TRBV10-3	-	-	TRBJ2-1	TGTGCCGTCGCGAGGGCATCCTACAATGAGCAGTTCTTC	CAVARASYNEQFF
TRBV2	few	-	TRBJ1-1	TGTGCCCAGCAGGGGAGCGCTGAAGCTTTCTTT	CAQQGSAEAFF
TRBV19	few	-	TRBJ1-1	TGTGCCAGTAGTACCGCCCCTACGACTGAAGCTTTCTTT	CASSTAPTTEAFF
TRBV2	-	TRBD1	TRBJ2-2	TGTGCCAGCAGTGGGCAGGGGGCACAGAACACCGGGGAGCTGTTTTTT	CASSGQGAQNTGELFF
TRBV27	-	TRBD2	TRBJ2-5	TGTGCCAGCAGTTTAGGTTGGACTAGCGGGACGCAAGAGACCCAGTACTTC	CASSLGWTSGTQETQYF
TRBV11-1	once	-	TRBJ2-2	TGTGCCAGCAGCGTAGGGAGGGACAGGAACACCGGGGAGCTGTTTTTT	CASSVGRDRNTGELFF
TRBV18	-	-	TRBJ2-4	TGTGCCAGCTCACCGGAGGGGATAGCCAAAAACATTCAGTACTTC	CASSPEGIAKNIQYF
TRBV7-2	-	-	TRBJ1-2	TGTGCCAGCAGCCCTTGGCCCGAGGGCTATGGCTACACCTTC	CASSPWPEGYGYTF
TRBV27	-	TRBD2	TRBJ2-1	TGTGCCAGCAGTGATAGCGGGGCTCCTTGGGATGAGCAGTTCTTC	CASSDSGAPWDEQFF
TRBV6-5	-	TRBD1	TRBJ1-2	TGTGCCAGCTTTATGACAGGGAGCGCGGGCTATGGCTACACCTTC	CASFMTGSAGYGYTF
TRBV19	-	-	TRBJ2-2	TGTGCCACCTCCTTGCGACACGACACCGGGGAGCTGTTTTTT	CATSLRHDTGELFF
TRBV5-4	-	-	TRBJ2-2	TGTGCCAGCAGCTTCGCTGAGGGGAGCGGGACCGGGGAGCTGTTTTTT	CASSFAEGSGTGELFF
TRBV7-9	-	TRBD1	TRBJ1-4	TGTGCCAGCAGCTCCGGGACAGGGTACGAAAAACTGTTTTTT	CASSSGTGYEKLFF
TRBV12-3/TRBV12-4	-	-	TRBJ1-1	TGTGCCAGCAGTTTGGGGGCTGGCACTGAAGCTTTCTTT	CASSLGAGTEAFF
TRBV9	-	TRBD2	TRBJ2-3	TGTGCCAGCAGCGGGGGGACTAGCGGGAAAACAGATACGCAGTATTTT	CASSGGTSGKTDTQYF
TRBV15	few	-	TRBJ2-1	TGTGCCACCAGCAGAGAACAGGCGAGCTCCTACAATGAGCAGTTCTTC	CATSREQASSYNEQFF
TRBV6-4	-	-	TRBJ2-3	TGTGCCAGCAAGACATTCACAGATACGCAGTATTTT	CASKTFTDTQYF
TRBV25-1	-	TRBD2	TRBJ2-3	TGTGCCAGCAGTGACAGCGGGAGGATCTCAGATACGCAGTATTTT	CASSDSGRISDTQYF
TRBV4-1	-	TRBD2	TRBJ2-4	TGCGCCAGCAGCCAAGATAGGGGGACTAGCGGTAGAAACCTAGCCAAAAACATTCAGTACTTC	CASSQDRGTSGRNLAKNIQYF
TRBV5-1	-	-	TRBJ1-2	TGCGCCAGCAGCTTGGCCCAACAGGGCCCTAACTATGGCTACACCTTC	CASSLAQQGPNYGYTF
TRBV5-8	-	TRBD2	TRBJ2-1	TGTGCCAGCAGCTCGGGACTAGCGAGGGAGCAGTTCTTC	CASSSGLAREQFF
TRBV7-9	once	TRBD2	TRBJ2-7	TGTGCCAGCAGCCTAGCGGGAGGGTCGCACGAGCAGTACTTC	CASSLAGGSHEQYF
TRBV3-1/TRBV3-2	-	-	TRBJ2-7	TGTGCCAGCAGGGGGTTGGGGGGCTACGAGCAGTACTTC	CASRGLGGYEQYF
TRBV18	-	TRBD2	TRBJ2-1	TGTGCCAGCTCACCCCCTAGCGGGGGGGGGTACAATGAGCAGTTCTTC	CASSPPSGGGYNEQFF
TRBV6-5	-	TRBD2	TRBJ2-1	TGTGCCAGCAGTTTTGGGACTAGCGGGAGTTTTGAGCAGTTCTTC	CASSFGTSGSFEQFF
TRBV7-8	-	-	TRBJ1-1	TGTGCCAGCAGCTTACCACCCCAAGCGAACACTGAAGCTTTCTTT	CASSLPPQANTEAFF
TRBV19	-	TRBD1	TRBJ2-1	TGTGCCAGTAGTGACAGGGGGCAGGATGAGCAGTTCTTC	CASSDRGQDEQFF
TRBV5-1	-	TRBD2	TRBJ2-1	TGCGCCAGCAGCCCGCGACTAGCCTCCTACAATGAGCAGTTCTTC	CASSPRLASYNEQFF
TRBV6-4	once	TRBD1	TRBJ2-2	TGTGCCAGCAGTGACTCGAGACAGGGGCCCGGGGAGCTGTTTTTT	CASSDSRQGPGELFF
TRBV11-1	-	-	TRBJ2-1	TGTGCCAGCAGTCCTACCGGGACTCCTTCCTACAATGAGCAGTTCTTC	CASSPTGTPSYNEQFF
TRBV30	-	-	TRBJ1-4	TGTGCCTGGAGTTCAGGTTTTAATGAAAAACTGTTTTTT	CAWSSGFNEKLFF